Each of the 12 T cell receptor beta chains below was sequenced from the same sample in a study of molecular identifiers for immune sequencing clone quantification. MiXCR, run by TCRdb on the PCR reads, gives a single entry per CDR3 protein. The top ten hold under 0.8% of the sample, which has under 600,000 distinct CDR3 sequences, roughly 26% seen once. Sequencing used naive CD8+ T cells from blood, with Jurkat cell RNA spiked in. The sample's subset: FACS-sorted CD8+CD4-CCR7+CD45RA+ naive T cells. These receptors all stem from a human donor in good health. Some libraries in this study had Jurkat cell RNA spiked in.

This chain connects TRBV4-1 to TRBJ2-7; 9 bases map to TRBD1. After removal of 3 bases from V and 4 bases from J, the junction contained 10 bases not matched to a gene. The CDR3 contains 16 residues. CDR1 is MGHRA and CDR2 is YSYEKL in the germline V gene. The CDR3 DNA reads as TGCGCCAGCAGCCACAGCCGGGACAGGGTTTCGTACGAGCAGTACTTC. Its translation: CASSHSRDRVSYEQYF.

The CDR3 nucleotides are TGTGCCAGCAGCGTAGGGTCTCAGGGGGGGTACAATGAGCAGTTCTTC. This codes for CASSVGSQGGYNEQFF. J is TRBJ2-1 and V is TRBV9; TRBD1 or TRBD2 may be the D gene (7 bases each). The V end lost 0 bases, the J end lost 4 bases, and 14 bases lay between the germline ends. This CDR3 has 16 residues. Germline CDR1 reads SGDLS; CDR2 reads YYNGEE.

On this clonotype itself: No conserved phenylalanine or tryptophan ends this CDR3, so it is likely a read error. V usage is TRBV6-2 or TRBV6-3 and J usage is TRBJ2-7, with a tentative D call TRBD1 (6 bases). Trimming took 6 bases from V and 1 from J, leaving 13 bases between them. This CDR3 has 14 residues. CDR1 and CDR2 from the germline V gene are MNHEY and SVGEGT. The CDR3, as DNA: TGTGCCAGCAGGGACCGGACAGTTTCCTACGAGCAGTACTAC. It encodes CASRDRTVSYEQYY.

This clonotype was seen only a few times. The gene calls are TRBV6-5 and TRBJ1-1, with D unclear. From germline, CDR1 is MNHEY and CDR2 SVGAGI. Trimming stripped 0 bases from V and 3 bases from J, with 14 bases between. The CDR3 runs to 16 residues. This chain's CDR3 is CASSYSRVGTYTEAFF. In nucleotides, the CDR3 is TGTGCCAGCAGTTACTCGAGAGTCGGAACTTACACTGAAGCTTTCTTT.

This clonotype was picked up many times. The rearrangement links TRBV6-2 or TRBV6-3 to TRBJ2-7, with 11 bases that match TRBD2. The germline V gene encodes CDR1 MNHEY and CDR2 SVGEGT. Trimming took 6 bases from V and 2 from J; bases not matched to a gene: 6. There are 15 residues in the CDR3. The CDR3 DNA is TGTGCCAGCAGCTCCGGGACTAGCGGTACCTACGAGCAGTACTTC. It codes for CASSSGTSGTYEQYF.

With regard to this clonotype: Since a much larger clone is just one base distant, this may be a read error. V usage is TRBV20-1 and J usage is TRBJ2-7; D gene uncertain. The germline gives CDR1 DFQATT, CDR2 SNEGSKA (reference sequence). This CDR3 comprises 12 residues. The DNA for the CDR3 is TGCAATGCTCGAGACACGTCCTACGAGCAGTACTTC. Its translation is CNARDTSYEQYF.

In this sample, this clonotype turned up many times. The DNA of the CDR3 is TGCGCCAGCAGCCAAGATTACCTACTGGGGTACGAGCAGTACTTC. Translated: CASSQDYLLGYEQYF. The rearrangement uses TRBV4-3 and TRBJ2-7; no definite D call. Germline CDR1 reads LGHNA; CDR2 reads YSLEER. The length of the CDR3 is 15 residues. Trimming took off 0 bases at V and 4 bases at J, with 13 bases between the two ends.

Regarding this clonotype: Just one base apart from a much larger clone, this may be a read error. The rearrangement joins TRBV13 to TRBJ1-1, with 7 positions matching TRBD1. The CDR3 covers 13 residues. CDR1 PRHDT and CDR2 FYEKMQ come from the germline V gene (reference sequence). CDR3 sequence reads: CASSLRQGNGAIF. CDR3 DNA sequence: TGTGCCAGCAGCTTACGACAGGGTAACGGCGCTATCTTT.

At least ten counts were recorded for this clonotype. The chain joins TRBV7-9 to TRBJ1-1; D is unresolved. V lost 4 bases and J lost 0, with 6 bases in between. There are 13 residues in the CDR3. Germline V gene sequence: CDR1 SEHNR, CDR2 FQNEAQ (reference sequence). The CDR3 spells CASSSGMNTEAFF. The CDR3 DNA sequence: TGTGCCAGCAGCTCTGGTATGAACACTGAAGCTTTCTTT.

This clonotype showed up many times. V usage is TRBV6-2 or TRBV6-3 and J usage is TRBJ2-3; TRBD1 agrees at 7 bases. Losses at the gene ends were 10 bases for V and 0 bases for J; bases not matched to a gene: 7. Germline V lookup: CDR1 MNHEY, CDR2 SVGEGT. The CDR3 has 14 amino acids. CDR3 coding DNA: TGTGCCACTGACGGGACAGATAGCACAGATACGCAGTATTTT. Translation gives CATDGTDSTDTQYF.

This clonotype has a handful of counts. The chain carries TRBV5-6 and TRBJ1-4; 11 nucleotides match TRBD1. The V gene end was trimmed by 4 bases and the J gene end by 8 bases; junction bases not matched to a gene: 4. Germline V CDR1 and CDR2: SGHDT, YYEEEE. This CDR3 has 14 amino acids. The CDR3 is CASSHGTGGEKLFF. The CDR3 bases are TGTGCCAGCAGCCATGGGACAGGGGGAGAAAAACTGTTTTTT.

This clonotype occurred a few times. The gene calls are TRBV4-2 and TRBJ2-5, with 11 bases aligning to TRBD2. Germline CDR1 is LGHNA and CDR2 is YNFKEQ. The ends lost 0 bases at V and 5 bases at J; junction bases unmatched: 14. The CDR3 length is 19 residues. The CDR3 DNA reads as TGTGCCAGCAGCCAAGATCCCCCTAGCGGGGGGATCCCGTGGGAGACCCAGTACTTC. Encoded protein: CASSQDPPSGGIPWETQYF.